This TCR beta chain derives from a study of Ad26.COV2.S vaccination and SARS-CoV-2 variants. Treatment noted: roughly 19 received Ad26.COV2.S at low or high dose, single or two shots; a few received placebo; per-sample allocation not given. Day 63 after the first vaccine or placebo injection was the time point for sampling. Trimming cost V 3 bases and J 0 bases; bases outside gene matches: 9. There are 17 residues in the CDR3. Germline V lookup: CDR1 SGDLS, CDR2 YYNGEE. Data came from immunoSEQ multiplex PCR; TCRdb stores just in-frame clones and leaves some out. The profile shows some 420,000 clones, roughly 90% of them singletons.

The clonotype comes from a person aged 18-60 years who received the Ad26.COV2.S COVID-19 vaccine or a placebo. Specimen: peripheral blood, collected in a trial of Ad26.COV2.S vaccine versus placebo. The V gene is TRBV9, the J gene TRBJ1-3, with TRBD1 identical over 7 bases. CDR3 in DNA: TGTGCCAGCAGCGAATTGACAGGGTACAGCTCTGGAAACACCATATATTTT. The encoded protein is CASSELTGYSSGNTIYF.